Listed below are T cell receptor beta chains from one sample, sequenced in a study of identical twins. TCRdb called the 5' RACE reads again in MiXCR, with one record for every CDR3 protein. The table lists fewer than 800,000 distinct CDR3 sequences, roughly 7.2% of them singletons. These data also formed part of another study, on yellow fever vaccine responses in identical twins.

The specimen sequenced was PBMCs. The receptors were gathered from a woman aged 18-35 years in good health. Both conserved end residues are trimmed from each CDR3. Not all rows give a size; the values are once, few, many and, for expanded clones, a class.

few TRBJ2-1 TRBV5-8 ASSLFLAGGQEQF
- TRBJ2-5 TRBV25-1 ASSEYALGGRETQY
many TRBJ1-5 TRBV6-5 ASSYSKGARQPQH
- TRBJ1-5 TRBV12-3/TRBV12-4 ASNFWGSNQPQH
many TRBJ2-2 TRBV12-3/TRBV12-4 ASSVILYAGELF
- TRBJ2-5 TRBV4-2 ASSQDFLPAGGQETQY
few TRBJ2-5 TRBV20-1 SARDLLAANLVTQY
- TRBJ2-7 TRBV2 ASSEGDRTYEQY
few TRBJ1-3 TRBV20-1 SADQTGPGNTIY
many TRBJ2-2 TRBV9 ASSVVPGGSTGELF
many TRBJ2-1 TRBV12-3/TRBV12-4 ASSSPGWAGVHEQF
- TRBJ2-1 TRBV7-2 ASSFPTPGSGGDSYNYNEQF
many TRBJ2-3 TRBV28 ASRPPTVGNVADTQY
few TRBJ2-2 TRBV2 ASSESGYGELF
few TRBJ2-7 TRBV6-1 ASGPLRGGRANYEQY
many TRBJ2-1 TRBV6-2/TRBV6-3 ASSYSTRYNEQF
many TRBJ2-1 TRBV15 ATSRRTSFDNEQF
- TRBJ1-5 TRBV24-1 ATSDEGNQPQH
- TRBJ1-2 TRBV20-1 SAPPGQGPSGYT
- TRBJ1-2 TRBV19 ASSIEIANYGYT
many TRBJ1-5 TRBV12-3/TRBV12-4 ASSYTDDSNQPQH
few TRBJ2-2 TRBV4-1 ASTRQEENTGELF
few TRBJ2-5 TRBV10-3 AISESSAKETQY
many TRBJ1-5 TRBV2 ASSGIPKTYSNQPQH
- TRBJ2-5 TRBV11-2 ASRLSQLAGETQY
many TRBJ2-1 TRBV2 ASRRTSGTDNEQF
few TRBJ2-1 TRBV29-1 SVEAWLAGANEQF
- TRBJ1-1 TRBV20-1 SARTGRDTEAF
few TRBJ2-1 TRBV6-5 ASSYAGLYNEQF
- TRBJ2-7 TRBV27 ASSLIAGSSYEQY
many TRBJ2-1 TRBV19 ASSRLGEQF
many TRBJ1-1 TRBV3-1 ASGPQGLVIEAF
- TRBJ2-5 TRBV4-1 ASSMTSAQETQY
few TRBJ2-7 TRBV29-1 SGEISYEQY
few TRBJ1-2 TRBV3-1 ASSQDQVFYGYT
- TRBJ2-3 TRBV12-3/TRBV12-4 ASSRLGGDGDTQY
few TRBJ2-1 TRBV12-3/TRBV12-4 ASSLSRGAYNEQF
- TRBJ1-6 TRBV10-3 AIRSGTDNNSPLH
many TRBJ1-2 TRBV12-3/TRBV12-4 ASSPQGYGYT
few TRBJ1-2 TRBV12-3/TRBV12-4 ASRWDRLLGGYT
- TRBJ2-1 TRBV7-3 ASSLRGEGYNEQF
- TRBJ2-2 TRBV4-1 ASSQGLAGLRELF
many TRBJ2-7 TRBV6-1 ASSQGGTTSYEQY
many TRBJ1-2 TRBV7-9 ASVGEPYGYT
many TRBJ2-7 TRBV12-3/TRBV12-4 ASSPGGYEQY
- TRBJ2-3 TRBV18 ASSPGRFTDTQY
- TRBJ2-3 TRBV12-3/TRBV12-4 ASSLGQLPDTQY
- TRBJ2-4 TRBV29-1 SVDQGAAKNIQY
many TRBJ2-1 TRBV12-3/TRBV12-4 ASSTTVNEQF
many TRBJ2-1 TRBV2 ASSVLADAPFYEQF
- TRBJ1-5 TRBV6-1 ASTRTPGGENQPQH
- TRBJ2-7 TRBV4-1 ASSQKDRVDEQY
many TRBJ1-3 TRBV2 ASSPGTGNRNTIY